What follows are 8 T cell receptor beta chains derived from one specimen sequenced in a study of early T cells in non-severe SARS-CoV-2 infection (dated by TCRdb to 2020 to 2023). Libraries came from 5' RACE. These reads were obtained on a NextSeq 500. TCRdb took the public reads, trimmed them with fastp at Q25, ran MiXCR for clone calling and kept in-frame beta chains. Each record represents a unique CDR3 protein, reported with the most common genes and DNA among its rows. The sample data list around 35,000 distinct CDR3 sequences, and around 6.3% of these were observed just once. The top ten hold 5.9% of the sample. The source material was whole blood. The receptors were gathered from an adult who was a healthcare worker with PCR-confirmed SARS-CoV-2 infection or an uninfected control (not recorded which).

The sample holds a few counts of this clonotype. V gene TRBV28 combines with J gene TRBJ2-1, with 14 bases that match TRBD2. J lost 1 base, V lost 8 bases, and 7 bases had no gene match. The V gene's germline CDR1 is MDHEN and CDR2 SYDVKM. The CDR3 is 17 residues long. CDR3 residues: CASSGTSGSSSYNEQFF. In DNA form, the CDR3 reads TGTGCCAGCTCCGGGACTAGCGGGAGTAGTTCCTACAATGAGCAGTTCTTC.

The chain combines TRBV6-2 or TRBV6-3 with TRBJ1-2; D might be TRBD1 (6 bases). This CDR3 is built from 13 residues. Trimming left V 7 bases short and J 3 bases short, with 12 bases between. Germline V gene lookup returns CDR1 MNHEY and CDR2 SVGEGT. CDR3 bases: TGTGCCAGCATAGGACAGCTCTACTATGGCTACACCTTC. Its protein is CASIGQLYYGYTF.

V usage is TRBV6-1 and J usage is TRBJ2-3, with 9 nucleotides matching TRBD1. This CDR3 region has 18 residues. Losses at the gene ends were 3 bases for V and 0 bases for J; bases not matched to a gene: 10. Germline CDR1 MNHNS, CDR2 SASEGT. The CDR3 DNA reads TGTGCCAGCAGTGAGCTGGACAGGGGAATCGCTAGCACAGATACGCAGTATTTT. Its translation: CASSELDRGIASTDTQYF.

This chain uses TRBV6-6 with TRBJ2-7; 8 bases fit TRBD2. The CDR3 contains 16 residues. V lost 0 bases, J lost 5 bases, and 9 bases stayed unmatched. Per germline, CDR1 MNHNY and CDR2 SVGAGI (reference sequence). The CDR3 sequence is CASSYSGGGRSHEQYF. The CDR3 DNA reads as TGTGCCAGCAGTTACTCCGGGGGCGGGAGGAGCCACGAGCAGTACTTC.

The chain carries TRBV7-2 and TRBJ1-2; 10 bases align to TRBD1. Germline CDR1 is SGHTA and CDR2 is FQGNSA. The CDR3 is 15 residues long. Trimming took 6 bases from V and 6 from J; bases not matched to a gene: 10. The CDR3 DNA sequence: TGTGCCAGCAGTTTGGACAGGGGGAGGAGTGATGGCTACACCTTC. Its translation is CASSLDRGRSDGYTF.

V and J are TRBV25-1 and TRBJ2-2; the D gene is possibly TRBD2 (5 bases). The ends were cut back, 3 bases at V and 4 bases at J, with 9 bases in the middle. The CDR3 spans 14 residues. Germline CDR1 reads MGHDK; CDR2 reads SYGVNS. CDR3 bases: TGTGCCAGCAGTGATCGGGGTCGCACCGGGGAGCTGTTTTTT. As protein: CASSDRGRTGELFF. The full variable domain, rest sourced from reference TRBV25-1 and TRBJ2-2, is EADIYQTPRYLVIGTGKKITLECSQTMGHDKMYWYQQDPGMELHLIHYSYGVNSTEKGDLSSESTVSRIRTEHFPLTLESARPSHTSQYLCASSDRGRTGELFFGEGSRLTVL.

This clonotype has more than one count but fewer than ten. The V call is TRBV7-2, the J call TRBJ1-1; TRBD1 is a possible D gene (5 bases). Germline assignment: CDR1 SGHTA and CDR2 FQGNSA. Deletions cut 5 bases from V and 6 bases from J, with 25 bases between. The CDR3 length is 17 residues. The CDR3 sequence is CASSDRPWRDGASEAFF. For the CDR3, the DNA is TGTGCCAGCAGCGACCGGCCCTGGAGGGACGGGGCCTCTGAAGCTTTCTTT.

This clonotype was picked up many times. V and J are TRBV12-3 or TRBV12-4 and TRBJ2-7, with D unresolved. V lost 6 bases, J lost 2 bases, and 17 bases lay in between. The CDR3 covers 15 residues. CDR3 amino acids: CASSLTYTETYEQYF. In DNA form, the CDR3 reads TGTGCCAGCAGCCTGACCTACACAGAAACCTACGAGCAGTACTTC.